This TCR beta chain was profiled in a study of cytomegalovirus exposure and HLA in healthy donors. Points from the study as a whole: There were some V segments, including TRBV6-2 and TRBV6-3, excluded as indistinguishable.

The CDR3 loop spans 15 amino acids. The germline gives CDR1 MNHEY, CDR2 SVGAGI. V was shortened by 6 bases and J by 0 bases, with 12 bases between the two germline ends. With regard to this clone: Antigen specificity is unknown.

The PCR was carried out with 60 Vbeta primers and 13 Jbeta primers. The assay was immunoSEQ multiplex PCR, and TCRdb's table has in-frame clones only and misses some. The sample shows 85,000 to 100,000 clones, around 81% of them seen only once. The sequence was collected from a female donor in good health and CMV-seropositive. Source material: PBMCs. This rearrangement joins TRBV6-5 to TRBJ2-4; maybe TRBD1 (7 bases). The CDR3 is CASRAGQLAKNIQYF. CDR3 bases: TGTGCCAGCAGGGCGGGACAGCTAGCCAAAAACATTCAGTACTTC.